The 11 T cell receptor beta chains reported below all come from one sample, sequenced in a study of shared clonotypes between healthy human individuals. Assay: immunoSEQ multiplex PCR; the TCRdb copy retains only in-frame clones and omits some. The sample contains around 2,000,000 clones, 85% to 95% of which appear only once. Specimen: naive CD4+ T cells sorted from blood. Subset reported: CD45RA+ positively selected. Receptors were obtained from a man aged 18 to 35 in good health.

The DNA for the CDR3 is TGTGCCAGCAGCTTAGAATCCTCCTCCTACGAGCAGTACTTC. Residues: CASSLESSSYEQYF. The chain carries TRBV7-2 and TRBJ2-7; D remains ambiguous. Germline V lookup: CDR1 SGHTA, CDR2 FQGNSA. The V and J ends lost 1 base and 0 bases respectively, with 7 bases between them. CDR3 length: 14 amino acids.

V and J are TRBV2 and TRBJ2-1, with D tentatively TRBD1 (6 bases). CDR1 SNHLY and CDR2 FYNNEI come from the germline V gene. V was trimmed by 5 bases and J by 4 bases, leaving 9 bases between them. The CDR3 is 13 amino acids. CDR3 DNA: TGTGCCAGCAGTCGGACAGAATACAATGAGCAGTTCTTC. It is translated as CASSRTEYNEQFF.

The V gene is TRBV28, the J gene TRBJ1-6; D uncertain. The CDR3 runs to 12 residues. Germline lookup yields CDR1 MDHEN and CDR2 SYDVKM. The V and J ends lost 3 bases and 8 bases respectively, with 5 bases between them. The CDR3 nucleotides are TGTGCCAGCAGTTTTGGGGATTCACCCCTCCACTTT. This gives the protein CASSFGDSPLHF.

Note on this clone: The same CDR3 also results from other DNA sequences found in this sample. The chain combines TRBV5-1 with TRBJ1-5, with D uncertain. The CDR3 has 13 residues. Germline CDR1 and CDR2: SGHRS and YFSETQ. Trimming removed 2 bases at V and 4 bases at J, with 7 bases between. The CDR3 bases are TGCGCCAGCAGCTTTGGGGAGAATCAGCCCCAGCATTTT. The encoded protein is CASSFGENQPQHF.

The CDR3 DNA sequence: TGTGCCAGCAGCTTACCGAGGGGTCGAAATGAGCAGTTCTTC. This translates into CASSLPRGRNEQFF. The chain links TRBV7-9 to TRBJ2-1; D is perhaps TRBD1 or TRBD2 (5 bases each). Germline V gene data show CDR1 as SEHNR and CDR2 as FQNEAQ (reference sequence). The CDR3 has 14 amino acids. The germline V and J ends were trimmed by 2 bases and 7 bases, with 12 bases remaining between them. The full variable domain, with the rest looked up from reference TRBV7-9 and TRBJ2-1, is DTGVSQNPRHKITKRGQNVTFRCDPISEHNRLYWYRQTLGQGPEFLTYFQNEAQLEKSRLLSDRFSAERPKGSFSTLEIQRTEQGDSAMYLCASSLPRGRNEQFFGPGTRLTVL.

The V call is TRBV7-9, the J call TRBJ2-1; 10 nucleotides match TRBD2. Trimming at V came to 3 bases and at J to 10 bases, leaving 9 bases not matched to a gene. The germline V gene encodes CDR1 SEHNR and CDR2 FQNEAQ (reference sequence). CDR3 length: 15 residues. The DNA of the CDR3 is TGTGCCAGCAGCTTCCCTCTAGCGGGGGAGGAGGAGCAGTTCTTC. Protein sequence: CASSFPLAGEEEQFF.

This rearrangement joins TRBV30 to TRBJ2-7; D unresolved. CDR3 length: 12 amino acids. Germline-derived CDR1 and CDR2 are GTSNPN and SVGIG (reference sequence). The germline V and J ends were trimmed by 1 base and 9 bases, with 13 bases remaining between them. DNA for the CDR3: TGTGCCTGGAGTGATCCACCGTTGAGGCAGTACTTC. Residues: CAWSDPPLRQYF.

The V gene is TRBV7-2, the J gene TRBJ2-5; no clear D. The CDR3 sequence is 13 residues long. Trimming shortened V by 5 bases and J by 5 bases, and 12 bases separated the two germline ends. CDR1 and CDR2 (germline): SGHTA, FQGNSA. The DNA of the CDR3 is TGTGCCAGCAGCCCCGACCAGATGGAGACCCAGTACTTC. Translating it yields CASSPDQMETQYF.

V usage is TRBV6-1 and J usage is TRBJ1-3; tentative D call: TRBD1 (5 bases). This CDR3 contains 15 residues. Deletions cut 5 bases from V and 1 base from J, with 12 bases between. Germline lookup yields CDR1 MNHNS and CDR2 SASEGT. CDR3 loop: CASSTSGLSGNTIYF. The CDR3 nucleotides read TGTGCCAGCAGTACATCAGGGCTTTCTGGAAACACCATATATTTT.

The genes are TRBV15 and TRBJ2-5, with D unclear. Trimming shortened V by 7 bases and J by 2 bases, and 8 bases separated the two germline ends. This CDR3 is built from 12 residues. Germline V gene lookup returns CDR1 LNHNV and CDR2 YYDKDF (reference sequence). The CDR3 region is CATTTGQETQYF. The CDR3 DNA follows: TGTGCCACCACCACGGGTCAAGAGACCCAGTACTTC.

This chain uses TRBV5-6 with TRBJ2-3; 7 bases line up with TRBD2. Per germline, CDR1 SGHDT and CDR2 YYEEEE. J gave up 0 bases and V 0 bases, and 4 bases lay outside the gene matches. The CDR3 totals 16 residues. The CDR3: CASSLVGGKSTDTQYF. For the CDR3, the DNA is TGTGCCAGCAGCTTGGTCGGGGGGAAAAGCACAGATACGCAGTATTTT.